Shown below are 13 T cell receptor beta chains from a single sample sequenced in a study of early T cells in non-severe SARS-CoV-2 infection. TCRdb redid the calling of the 5' RACE reads with MiXCR, one entry per CDR3 protein. This table holds 100,000 or so distinct CDR3 sequences, around 13% found once. Sequencing used whole blood. The receptor source for this set is an adult who was a healthcare worker with PCR-confirmed SARS-CoV-2 infection or an uninfected control (not recorded which).

The rearrangement uses TRBV11-2 and TRBJ2-7; 10 bases are a match to TRBD1. There are 13 residues in the CDR3. Germline CDR1 is SGHAT and CDR2 is FQNNGV. Unmatched junction bases numbered 2, after V lost 5 bases and J lost 4 bases. The CDR3 reads CASSMDRGYEQYF. The DNA for the CDR3 is TGTGCCAGCAGCATGGACAGGGGGTACGAGCAGTACTTC.

The sample holds many counts of this clonotype. The chain has TRBV20-1 and TRBJ2-3, with D possibly being TRBD1 or TRBD2 (5 bases each). The CDR3 length is 13 residues. CDR1 and CDR2 (germline): DFQATT, SNEGSKA (reference sequence). Trimming took 4 bases from V and 6 from J, leaving 14 bases between them. The CDR3 sequence: CSATGRPLDTQYF. Written as DNA, the CDR3 is TGCAGTGCTACGGGACGCCCTCTGGATACGCAGTATTTT.

In this sample, this clonotype turned up many times. The chain links TRBV6-1 to TRBJ2-1; D is perhaps TRBD1 (5 bases). This CDR3 region has 16 residues. Trimming removed 3 bases from V and 2 bases from J, with 14 bases in between. CDR1 is MNHNS and CDR2 is SASEGT in the germline V gene. CDR3 nucleotide sequence: TGTGCCAGCAGTGACAAAAGAGCAGGGCCCTACAATGAGCAGTTCTTC. Its protein is CASSDKRAGPYNEQFF.

This clonotype was seen ten or more times. V and J are TRBV10-3 and TRBJ2-2, with a possible D match to TRBD1 (7 bases). Germline CDR1 and CDR2: ENHRY and SYGVKD. This CDR3 region has 14 residues. V lost 10 bases to trimming and J lost 2 bases, with 14 bases between them. The CDR3 region has the DNA TGTGCCACCACAGGGGAGGTAAACACCGGGGAGCTGTTTTTT. Protein product: CATTGEVNTGELFF.

This clonotype was seen a handful of times. CDR3: CSAIDEGLSNEQFF. DNA of the CDR3: TGCAGCGCGATTGATGAGGGACTATCCAATGAGCAGTTCTTC. The chain joins TRBV29-1 to TRBJ2-1, with 7 bases that match TRBD2. The V gene end was trimmed by 7 bases and the J gene end by 6 bases; junction bases not matched to a gene: 12. The CDR3 contains 14 residues. The germline gives CDR1 SQVTM, CDR2 ANQGSEA.

The V gene is TRBV5-1, the J gene TRBJ2-7; D call uncertain. Germline-derived CDR1 and CDR2 are SGHRS and YFSETQ. V lost 4 bases and J lost 2, with 10 bases in between. This CDR3 has 13 amino acids. CDR3 amino acids: CASSVGLTYEQYF. The CDR3 DNA reads as TGCGCCAGCAGCGTAGGCCTAACCTACGAGCAGTACTTC.

This clonotype came up many times. This chain uses TRBV10-2 with TRBJ1-6; D perhaps matches TRBD1 (6 bases). The CDR3 extends over 17 amino acids. Trimming took 0 bases from V and 10 from J, leaving 19 bases between them. Germline CDR1 is WSHSY and CDR2 is SAAADI. CDR3 residues: CASSESDLARGGSPLHF. In DNA, the CDR3 is TGCGCCAGCAGTGAGTCGGATCTGGCCAGGGGAGGGTCACCCCTCCACTTT.

This clonotype was seen repeatedly, ten times or more. The V and J genes are TRBV12-3 or TRBV12-4 and TRBJ2-2; D call uncertain. The ends were cut back, 4 bases at V and 8 bases at J, with 8 bases in the middle. CDR3 size: 12 residues. Here the CDR3 reads CASSSNGGELFF. CDR3 bases: TGTGCCAGCAGTTCAAACGGGGGGGAGCTGTTTTTT.

This clonotype was counted at least ten times. The chain joins TRBV9 to TRBJ1-2; no clear D. CDR1 SGDLS and CDR2 YYNGEE come from the germline V gene. Trimming shortened V by 0 bases and J by 4 bases, and 13 bases separated the two germline ends. The CDR3 sequence is 15 residues long. Here the CDR3 DNA reads TGTGCCAGCAGCGTAGACCAACTCCCCCTCTATGGCTACACCTTC. Translated: CASSVDQLPLYGYTF.

This clonotype was detected only a few times. The chain recombines TRBV20-1 with TRBJ2-1; the match to TRBD2 covers 9 bases. CDR1 is DFQATT, CDR2 SNEGSKA, per germline (reference sequence). V dropped 6 bases and J dropped 7; count of bases not matched to a gene: 10. This CDR3 has 14 residues. CDR3 loop: CSAGGLARGNEQFF. CDR3 DNA sequence: TGCAGTGCGGGAGGACTAGCGAGAGGGAATGAGCAGTTCTTC.

This clonotype has just a few counts. J is TRBJ2-5 and V is TRBV5-6, with 8 positions matching TRBD1. The CDR3 totals 17 residues. The V gene end was trimmed by 3 bases and the J gene end by 5 bases; junction bases not matched to a gene: 15. Germline assignment: CDR1 SGHDT and CDR2 YYEEEE. The CDR3 region is CASSSHSGGFRSETQYF. CDR3 DNA: TGTGCCAGCAGCTCGCATTCAGGGGGCTTTCGTTCGGAGACCCAGTACTTC. Drawing the rest from reference TRBV5-6 and TRBJ2-5, the complete variable domain is DAGVTQSPTHLIKTRGQQVTLRCSPKSGHDTVSWYQQALGQGPQFIFQYYEEEERQRGNFPDRFSGHQFPNYSSELNVNALLLGDSALYLCASSSHSGGFRSETQYFGPGTRLLVL.

This chain uses TRBV6-4 with TRBJ2-3, with a tentative D call TRBD1 (5 bases). CDR3 length: 13 amino acids. Trimming took off 3 bases at V and 8 bases at J, with 12 bases between the two ends. Germline V gene lookup returns CDR1 MRHNA and CDR2 SNTAGT. CDR3: CASSEQPQGTQYF. The DNA for the CDR3 is TGTGCCAGCAGTGAACAGCCGCAGGGTACGCAGTATTTT.

The chain recombines TRBV18 with TRBJ1-1; D call uncertain. Germline V gene sequence: CDR1 KGHSH, CDR2 LQKENI. V was cut by 2 bases and J by 7 bases, with 14 bases left in between. The CDR3 sequence is 14 residues long. The CDR3 here is CASSPSGVGVEAFF. CDR3 bases: TGTGCCAGCTCACCATCCGGGGTAGGAGTTGAAGCTTTCTTT. The whole variable domain, remainder taken from reference TRBV18 and TRBJ1-1, is NAGVMQNPRHLVRRRGQEARLRCSPMKGHSHVYWYRQLPEEGLKFMVYLQKENIIDESGMPKERFSAEFPKEGPSILRIQQVVRGDSAAYFCASSPSGVGVEAFFGQGTRLTVV.